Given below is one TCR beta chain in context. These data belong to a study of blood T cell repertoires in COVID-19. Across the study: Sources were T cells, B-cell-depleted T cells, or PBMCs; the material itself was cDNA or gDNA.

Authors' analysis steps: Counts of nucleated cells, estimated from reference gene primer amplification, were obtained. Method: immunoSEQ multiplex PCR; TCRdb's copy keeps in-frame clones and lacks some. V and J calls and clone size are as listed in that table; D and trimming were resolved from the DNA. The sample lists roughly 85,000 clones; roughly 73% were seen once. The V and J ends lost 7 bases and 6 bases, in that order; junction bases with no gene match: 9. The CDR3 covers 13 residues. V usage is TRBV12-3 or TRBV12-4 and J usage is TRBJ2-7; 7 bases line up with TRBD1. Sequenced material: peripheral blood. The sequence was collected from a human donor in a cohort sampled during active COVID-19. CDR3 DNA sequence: TGTGCCAGCAACAGGGGCGCTGCGAGCGAGCAGTACTTC. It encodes CASNRGAASEQYF.